The 18 T cell receptor beta chains below come from one sample, sequenced in a study of PD-L1 blockade in urothelial cancer (dated by TCRdb to the late 2010s). Libraries were prepared through the immunoSEQ multiplex PCR assay. This immuneACCESS table, as held by TCRdb, lists in-frame sequences with V and J called but not all clones. Of the missing ones, under half trace to an unresolved V gene in checked studies; the others have no known cause. This sample gives tens of thousands of clones in total; 85% of them show up just once. Approximately 7.1% of the sample belongs to the ten largest clones. Per the publication, the time point label means: pretreatment peripheral blood. Specimen: PBMCs, collected around atezolizumab (anti-PD-L1) treatment. The receptors here all came from a man aged 35 to 55 with urothelial cancer.

This clone showed up just once. CDR3: CASSSLAGAYLYNEQFF. CDR3 nucleotides: TGTGCCAGCAGTTCACTAGCGGGCGCTTACCTCTACAATGAGCAGTTCTTC. The genes are TRBV28 and TRBJ2-1; the match to TRBD2 covers 9 bases. Trimming took 4 bases from V and 3 from J; bases not matched to a gene: 10. The CDR3 covers 17 residues. The germline gives CDR1 MDHEN, CDR2 SYDVKM.

V and J are TRBV5-1 and TRBJ1-2, with 7 bases that match TRBD1. Germline V gives CDR1 SGHRS, CDR2 YFSETQ. Germline trimming cut 4 bases from V and 7 bases from J; bases unmatched to any gene: 10. The CDR3 has 14 amino acids. CDR3 sequence reads: CASSALQGPIGYTF. CDR3 nucleotide sequence: TGCGCCAGCAGCGCCTTACAGGGGCCCATTGGCTACACCTTC.

V usage is TRBV14 and J usage is TRBJ1-2; 7 nucleotides align to TRBD1. In germline, CDR1 is SGHDN, CDR2 FVKESK. The CDR3 runs 13 residues. The V gene end was trimmed by 3 bases and the J gene end by 6 bases; junction bases not matched to a gene: 4. In nucleotides, the CDR3 is TGTGCCAGCAGCCACGCCAGGGGGGATGGCTACACCTTC. This sequence encodes CASSHARGDGYTF.

The genes are TRBV9 and TRBJ2-5; 10 bases are shared with TRBD2. The CDR3 consists of 17 residues. J lost 2 bases, V lost 0 bases, and 7 bases had no gene match. CDR1 is SGDLS and CDR2 is YYNGEE in the germline V gene. The CDR3 coding sequence is TGTGCCAGCAGCGTAGCTACGAAACTAGCGGGACAAGAGACCCAGTACTTC. Its translation: CASSVATKLAGQETQYF.

This chain uses TRBV28 with TRBJ2-3, with no clear D. Trimming stripped 3 bases from V and 2 bases from J, with 9 bases between. CDR1 and CDR2 (germline): MDHEN, SYDVKM. The CDR3 is made up of 14 amino acids. The DNA of the CDR3 is TGTGCCAGCAGTTTTCCAGGAAACACAGATACGCAGTATTTT. Translating it yields CASSFPGNTDTQYF.

The rearrangement joins TRBV7-9 to TRBJ2-1; possible D gene TRBD2, 5 bases. The CDR3 has 16 residues. V was trimmed by 1 base and J by 0 bases, leaving 10 bases between them. CDR1 SEHNR and CDR2 FQNEAQ come from the germline V gene (reference sequence). The CDR3 nucleotides are TGTGCCAGCAGCTTAGTCGGGAAGAGCTCCTACAATGAGCAGTTCTTC. Amino acid sequence: CASSLVGKSSYNEQFF.

This clone was observed a handful of times. V gene TRBV30 combines with J gene TRBJ1-1, with D tentatively TRBD1 (6 bases). V gave up 4 bases and J gave up 7 bases, with 13 bases separating them. The CDR3 spans 12 residues. Germline V gene sequence: CDR1 GTSNPN, CDR2 SVGIG (reference sequence). In DNA, the CDR3 is TGTGCCTGGACCCCCGGGACAAATGAAGCTTTCTTT. As protein: CAWTPGTNEAFF.

A single count supports this clone. The chain employs TRBV27 and TRBJ2-7, with TRBD2 matching 8 bases. This CDR3 has 15 amino acids. From germline, CDR1 is MNHEY and CDR2 SMNVEV (reference sequence). J gave up 6 bases and V 0 bases, and 7 bases lay outside the gene matches. CDR3 residues: CASSLSGLREGEQYF. The DNA of the CDR3 is TGTGCCAGCAGTTTATCGGGGCTTCGGGAGGGCGAGCAGTACTTC.

The CDR3 region has the DNA TGTGCCAGCAGTTACCAGGGGGGTCGGGAGACCCAGTACTTC. Its protein is CASSYQGGRETQYF. This chain connects TRBV28 to TRBJ2-5; a weak D match, TRBD1 (7 bases). Germline V CDR1 and CDR2: MDHEN, SYDVKM. The V end was cut by 4 bases, the J end by 5 bases, with 14 bases between. The CDR3 consists of 14 residues.

This clone came up once. The V and J genes are TRBV18 and TRBJ1-1, with a possible D match to TRBD1 (5 bases). The CDR3 runs 14 residues. V lost 3 bases and J lost 1, with 9 bases in between. Per the germline V gene, CDR1 is KGHSH and CDR2 is LQKENI. The CDR3 region is CASSPGLSNTEAFF. In nucleotides, the CDR3 is TGTGCCAGCTCACCGGGACTTTCGAACACTGAAGCTTTCTTT.

V and J are TRBV2 and TRBJ2-7; D gene ambiguous. V gave up 8 bases and J gave up 6 bases, with 14 bases separating them. Germline V gives CDR1 SNHLY, CDR2 FYNNEI. The CDR3 extends over 12 amino acids. For the CDR3, the DNA is TGTGCCAGCCGCGAACCGATAGCCGAGCAGTACTTC. As protein: CASREPIAEQYF.

CDR3 nucleotide sequence: TGTGCCAGCAGCTTATCGGGTAGCGGGAGGAATACGCAGTATTTT. Its protein is CASSLSGSGRNTQYF. This chain joins TRBV11-3 and TRBJ2-3, with 10 positions matching TRBD2. The germline gives CDR1 SGHNT, CDR2 YENEEA. V lost 2 bases to trimming and J lost 7 bases; unmatched junction nucleotides: 6. CDR3 length: 15 amino acids.

This clone has a single count. The V gene is TRBV30, the J gene TRBJ2-7; maybe TRBD2 (6 bases). In germline, CDR1 is GTSNPN, CDR2 SVGIG (reference sequence). The length of the CDR3 is 14 residues. Trimming pared 7 bases from V and 2 bases from J, leaving 18 bases between. The chain's CDR3 is CAYKSSGWTYEQYF. The CDR3 DNA is TGTGCCTACAAATCAAGCGGGTGGACCTACGAGCAGTACTTC.

The chain joins TRBV5-8 to TRBJ1-4, with 7 bases identical to TRBD1. V dropped 4 bases and J dropped 8; count of bases not matched to a gene: 8. The germline CDR1 and CDR2 sequences are SGHTS and YDEGEE. This CDR3 comprises 14 residues. The CDR3 DNA reads TGTGCCAGCAGCCGCGACAGGGCGGGAGAAAAACTGTTTTTT. Its translation: CASSRDRAGEKLFF.

The V call is TRBV15, the J call TRBJ2-1; TRBD2 matches at 12 bases. With V trimmed by 5 bases and J by 8 bases, 13 bases remained unmatched. Per germline, CDR1 LNHNV and CDR2 YYDKDF (reference sequence). The CDR3 sequence is 17 residues long. CDR3 DNA sequence: TGTGCCACCAGCCAGACTAGCGGGAGAATCTTAGGGGATGAGCAGTTCTTC. As protein: CATSQTSGRILGDEQFF.

The chain joins TRBV5-5 to TRBJ2-1, with D uncertain. CDR1 is SGHKS, CDR2 YYEKEE, per germline (reference sequence). Trimming pared 0 bases from V and 0 bases from J, leaving 10 bases between. This CDR3 has 16 residues. This CDR3 is CASSLVFDSSYNEQFF. The CDR3 nucleotides are TGTGCCAGCAGCTTGGTGTTCGATAGCTCCTACAATGAGCAGTTCTTC.

The CDR3 nucleotides read TGTGCCAGCAGCTTGATGCGGGACTCCATACCTTCCGGCGTGCAGTTCTTC. This codes for CASSLMRDSIPSGVQFF. The J gene is TRBJ2-1, the V gene TRBV5-6, with D possibly TRBD2 on 6 matching bases. V shed 1 base and J shed 12 bases, with 26 bases lying between them. The CDR3 is 17 residues long. Germline assignment: CDR1 SGHDT and CDR2 YYEEEE.

CDR3 sequence reads: CASSTGGTGIDTQYF. The CDR3 DNA reads TGTGCCAGCAGTACCGGCGGGACGGGAATCGATACGCAGTATTTT. J is TRBJ2-3 and V is TRBV28; a weak D match, TRBD2 (6 bases). Trimming cost V 5 bases and J 6 bases, with 18 bases left between them. Germline V lookup: CDR1 MDHEN, CDR2 SYDVKM. The CDR3 covers 15 residues.